Listed here is a single TCR beta chain. This CDR3 comprises 12 residues. V shed 4 bases and J shed 6 bases, with 7 bases lying between them. Germline CDR1 is SGHDT and CDR2 is YYEEEE. Produced via immunoSEQ multiplex PCR; TCRdb's table is partial and in-frame only. This table holds about 140,000 clones, roughly nine tenths found once. The sample comes from a study of blood T cell repertoires in COVID-19. V usage is TRBV5-6 and J usage is TRBJ2-2; D is unresolved. Sequenced sample: peripheral blood. The sequence came from a human donor in a cohort sampled during active COVID-19. For the CDR3, the DNA is TGTGCCAGCAGCCCTGGGCCCGGGGAGCTGTTTTTT. Protein product: CASSPGPGELFF.